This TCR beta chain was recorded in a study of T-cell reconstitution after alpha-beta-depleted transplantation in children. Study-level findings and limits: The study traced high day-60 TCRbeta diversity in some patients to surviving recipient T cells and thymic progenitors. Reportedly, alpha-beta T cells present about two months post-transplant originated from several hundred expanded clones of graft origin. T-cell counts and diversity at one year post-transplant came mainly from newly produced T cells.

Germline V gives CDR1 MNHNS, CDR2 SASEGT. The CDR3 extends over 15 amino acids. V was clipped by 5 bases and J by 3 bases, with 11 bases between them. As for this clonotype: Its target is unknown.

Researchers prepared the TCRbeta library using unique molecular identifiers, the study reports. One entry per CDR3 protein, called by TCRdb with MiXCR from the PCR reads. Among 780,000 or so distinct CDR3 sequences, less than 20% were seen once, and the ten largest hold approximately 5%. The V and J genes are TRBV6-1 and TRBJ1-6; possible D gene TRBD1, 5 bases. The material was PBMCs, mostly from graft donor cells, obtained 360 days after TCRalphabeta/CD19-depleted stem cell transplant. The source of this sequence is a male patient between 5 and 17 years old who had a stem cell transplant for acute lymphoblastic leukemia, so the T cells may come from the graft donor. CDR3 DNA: TGTGCCAGCAGTCGGGACGGATTCTATAATTCACCCCTCCACTTT. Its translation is CASSRDGFYNSPLHF.